The clone carrying this TCR beta chain was found once. The antigen remains unidentified. Peripheral blood, about 10 milliliters per donor, was collected. Unmatched junction bases numbered 5, after V lost 6 bases and J lost 2 bases. Germline V gene lookup returns CDR1 DFQATT and CDR2 SNEGSKA (reference sequence). The CDR3 loop spans 14 amino acids. The authors ran a second PCR of about 6 to 11 cycles using a sample-barcoded 5' primer and a J-beta primer mix. Via MiXCR, TCRdb re-called the 5' RACE reads, giving one row per CDR3 protein. The repertoire consists of about 700,000 distinct CDR3 sequences, with around 32% occurring once and the leading ten covering approximately 15%. The data derive from a study of blood T cells in healthy people across ages. Study observations and caveats: The lack of PBMC sorting stopped any conclusive naive versus antigen-experienced comparison. Expanded clonotype shifts may have been confounded, as the donors had an unknown CMV status. Diversity estimates from one million T cells were considered underestimates.

V is TRBV20-1 and J is TRBJ2-3; TRBD2 aligns across 10 bases. The source is a woman older than 75 in good health. The sequenced sample was blood. Written as DNA, the CDR3 is TGCAGTGCGCTAACTAGCGGGAACACAGATACGCAGTATTTT. It encodes CSALTSGNTDTQYF.